Listed below are T cell receptor beta chains from one sample, sequenced in a study of blood T cells in healthy people across ages. TCRdb reprocessed the 5' RACE reads via MiXCR and lists one record per CDR3 protein. The sample consists of roughly 700,000 distinct CDR3 sequences, about half of them appearing once. The specimen was blood. The receptors here all came from a woman aged 55-69 years in good health. CDR3s include the opening cysteine and the closing phenylalanine or tryptophan. A D gene is named only where the DNA matches it firmly. Size is omitted from some rows. Given values are once, few, many or a class for expanded clones.

CDR3aa	CDR3nt	d_gene	j_gene	len	abundance	v_gene
CASSLAWSTGELFF	TGTGCCAGCAGCTTAGCATGGAGCACCGGGGAGCTGTTTTTT	NA	TRBJ2-2	14	NA	TRBV7-9
CASSPFLRGQGYTF	TGTGCCAGCAGCCCCTTCCTCAGGGGACAGGGCTACACCTTC	TRBD1	TRBJ1-2	14	NA	TRBV7-9
CASSVGNSNQPQHF	TGTGCCAGCAGCGTAGGGAACAGCAATCAGCCCCAGCATTTT	NA	TRBJ1-5	14	NA	TRBV9
CASSLDRAGYTF	TGTGCCAGCAGTTTGGACAGGGCTGGCTACACCTTC	TRBD1	TRBJ1-2	12	NA	TRBV2
CASSQDRSGSDTQYF	TGCGCCAGCAGCCAAGATAGAAGCGGTTCCGATACGCAGTATTTT	NA	TRBJ2-3	15	few	TRBV4-3
CASSSPERDSTDTQYF	TGTGCCAGCAGTTCGCCTGAGCGGGACAGCACAGATACGCAGTATTTT	TRBD2	TRBJ2-3	16	NA	TRBV7-3
CASSMGLRQGSNEQFF	TGCGCCAGCAGCATGGGCCTTAGACAGGGGTCCAATGAGCAGTTCTTC	TRBD1	TRBJ2-1	16	once	TRBV5-1
CASSLVGTSGTGKSNEQFF	TGTGCCAGCAGCTTAGTTGGGACTAGCGGGACCGGGAAAAGCAATGAGCAGTTCTTC	TRBD2	TRBJ2-1	19	NA	TRBV7-2
CASTLAGGTETQYF	TGTGCCAGCACCCTAGCGGGAGGAACGGAGACCCAGTACTTC	TRBD2	TRBJ2-5	14	NA	TRBV6-1
CASSQGLAGADEQFF	TGCGCCAGCAGCCAAGGACTAGCGGGAGCGGATGAGCAGTTCTTC	TRBD2	TRBJ2-1	15	NA	TRBV5-1
CASSPFQGMGPSTEAFF	TGTGCCAGCAGTCCCTTCCAGGGGATGGGTCCCTCTACTGAAGCTTTCTTT	NA	TRBJ1-1	17	few	TRBV7-9
CASSVGTSVYNNEQFF	TGTGCCAGCAGCGTAGGGACTAGCGTATACAACAATGAGCAGTTCTTC	TRBD2	TRBJ2-1	16	once	TRBV9
CASSFLMSDPYEQYF	TGTGCCAGCAGCTTCCTAATGAGCGACCCCTACGAGCAGTACTTC	NA	TRBJ2-7	15	many	TRBV7-9
CASSGDYESGYTF	TGTGCCAGCAGCGGGGACTACGAGAGTGGCTACACCTTC	NA	TRBJ1-2	13	NA	TRBV7-9
CASSQDQRNTIYF	TGTGCCAGCAGCCAAGATCAGAGAAACACCATATATTTT	NA	TRBJ1-3	13	NA	TRBV4-2
CASSFWGLAVQETQYF	TGTGCCAGCAGCTTCTGGGGACTAGCGGTCCAAGAGACCCAGTACTTC	TRBD2	TRBJ2-5	16	NA	TRBV7-8
CSVPGPVSYEQYF	TGCAGCGTTCCCGGTCCGGTGTCCTACGAGCAGTACTTC	NA	TRBJ2-7	13	NA	TRBV29-1
CASSVRPGNTEAFF	TGTGCCAGCAGCGTCCGGCCTGGGAACACTGAAGCTTTCTTT	NA	TRBJ1-1	14	few	TRBV9
CAISARDRGNNEQFF	TGTGCCATCAGTGCCCGGGACAGGGGAAACAATGAGCAGTTCTTC	TRBD1	TRBJ2-1	15	NA	TRBV10-3
CASSEETSGDYEQYF	TGTGCCAGCAGCGAGGAGACTAGCGGTGACTACGAGCAGTACTTC	TRBD2	TRBJ2-7	15	few	TRBV6-2/TRBV6-3
CASSPRTPEQYF	TGTGCCAGCAGTCCCCGGACCCCAGAGCAGTACTTC	NA	TRBJ2-5	12	NA	TRBV6-2/TRBV6-3
CSASGTPRQGSSYEQYF	TGCAGTGCTAGTGGAACACCTCGCCAGGGGAGCTCCTACGAGCAGTACTTC	NA	TRBJ2-7	17	NA	TRBV20-1
CASSQEGQGNYEQYF	TGTGCCAGCAGCCAAGAGGGACAGGGGAACTACGAGCAGTACTTC	TRBD1	TRBJ2-7	15	NA	TRBV4-2
CASSLQEVNGQYF	TGCGCCAGCAGCTTGCAGGAGGTCAACGGGCAGTACTTC	NA	TRBJ2-7	13	once	TRBV5-1
CASSPGSGTDTQYF	TGTGCCAGCAGTCCAGGTAGCGGCACAGATACGCAGTATTTT	NA	TRBJ2-3	14	many	TRBV7-2
CASDGQAGQFF	TGTGCCAGCGACGGGCAAGCGGGGCAGTTCTTC	NA	TRBJ2-1	11	NA	TRBV2
CASSLASARFNEQFF	TGTGCCAGCAGTTTGGCTAGCGCGAGATTCAATGAGCAGTTCTTC	NA	TRBJ2-1	15	NA	TRBV12-3/TRBV12-4
CASSRLAGGSSYEQYF	TGTGCCAGCAGCCGACTAGCGGGAGGGTCCTCCTACGAGCAGTACTTC	TRBD2	TRBJ2-7	16	NA	TRBV7-9
CASNREVGNQPQHF	TGTGCCAGCAATAGGGAGGTCGGGAATCAGCCCCAGCATTTT	NA	TRBJ1-5	14	NA	TRBV2
CASSLAKYSGANALTF	TGTGCCAGCAGCTTAGCGAAGTACTCTGGGGCCAACGCCCTGACTTTC	NA	TRBJ2-6	16	NA	TRBV7-2
CASSGQTGFFSSEQYF	TGTGCCAGCAGTGGGCAAACCGGGTTTTTTAGCTCCGAGCAGTACTTC	NA	TRBJ2-7	16	few	TRBV6-6
CASSPGTGGRETQYF	TGTGCCAGCAGTCCGGGGACAGGGGGCAGAGAGACCCAGTACTTC	TRBD1	TRBJ2-5	15	few	TRBV2
CASSLQTGGDTQYF	TGTGCCAGCAGCCTCCAGACAGGTGGGGATACGCAGTATTTT	NA	TRBJ2-3	14	NA	TRBV11-2
CASSETHYGGADYGYTF	TGTGCCAGCAGTGAAACCCACTATGGGGGCGCGGACTATGGCTACACCTTC	NA	TRBJ1-2	17	many	TRBV25-1
CASRDGGRSEAFF	TGTGCCAGCAGAGACGGAGGTCGCAGCGAAGCTTTCTTT	NA	TRBJ1-1	13	once	TRBV6-2/TRBV6-3
CASSYNTRRKETQYF	TGTGCCAGCAGTTACAACACTAGACGGAAGGAGACCCAGTACTTC	NA	TRBJ2-5	15	few	TRBV6-5
CASSSLAAYNEQFF	TGTGCCAGCAGCTCCCTAGCGGCTTACAATGAGCAGTTCTTC	TRBD2	TRBJ2-1	14	few	TRBV7-3
CASSQGRADSYEQYF	TGTGCCAGCAGCCAGGGACGAGCGGACTCCTACGAGCAGTACTTC	NA	TRBJ2-7	15	NA	TRBV3-1
CSAIRGVGTEAFF	TGCAGCGCCATAAGGGGTGTAGGCACTGAAGCTTTCTTT	NA	TRBJ1-1	13	NA	TRBV29-1
CASSLSGRGANQPQHF	TGTGCCAGCAGTTTATCTGGCAGGGGGGCGAATCAGCCCCAGCATTTT	TRBD1	TRBJ1-5	16	NA	TRBV28
CASSFGTGSYEQYF	TGTGCCAGCAGTTTTGGGACGGGATCCTACGAGCAGTACTTC	NA	TRBJ2-7	14	few	TRBV27
CASNLRGRGSFNEQFF	TGTGCCAGCAACTTACGTGGCAGGGGGTCTTTTAATGAGCAGTTCTTC	TRBD1	TRBJ2-1	16	NA	TRBV6-2/TRBV6-3